This T cell receptor (beta chain) was observed in a study of blood T cell repertoires in COVID-19. Across the whole study: Acute and convalescent COVID-19 specimens originated in the United States, Italy and Spain.

Patients from Seattle were sampled longitudinally, starting during active infection. Original analysis: Reference gene primer amplification in the assay estimated nucleated cell counts. Generated by immunoSEQ multiplex PCR, the TCRdb table keeps only in-frame clones and is missing some. D and trimming come from the DNA, and the V and J calls and clone size come from that table. The sample yields some 64,000 clones, 55% to 80% seen once. Trimming removed 5 bases from V and 6 bases from J; junction bases left unmatched: 8. The V gene's germline CDR1 is MNHEY and CDR2 SVGEGT. The length of the CDR3 is 14 residues.

The clonotype comes from a woman aged 70 to 79 with COVID-19, enrolled during active disease. V and J are TRBV6-2 or TRBV6-3 and TRBJ2-7, with 9 positions matching TRBD1. The sequenced sample consisted of peripheral blood. The DNA for the CDR3 is TGTGCCAGCAGTAACACAGGGGGCCGGAGCGAGCAGTACTTC. Translation gives CASSNTGGRSEQYF.